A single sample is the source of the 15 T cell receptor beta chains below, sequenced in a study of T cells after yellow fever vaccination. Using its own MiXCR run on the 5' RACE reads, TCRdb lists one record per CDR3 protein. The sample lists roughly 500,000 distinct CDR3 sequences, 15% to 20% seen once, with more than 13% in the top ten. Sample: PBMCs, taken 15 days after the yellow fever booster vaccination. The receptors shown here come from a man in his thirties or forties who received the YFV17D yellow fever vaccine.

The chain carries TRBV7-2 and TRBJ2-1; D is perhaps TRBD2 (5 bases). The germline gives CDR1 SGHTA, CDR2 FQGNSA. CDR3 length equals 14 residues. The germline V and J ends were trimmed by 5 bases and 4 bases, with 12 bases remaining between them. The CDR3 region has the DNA TGTGCCAGCAGCCCCTCGACGGGATACAATGAGCAGTTCTTC. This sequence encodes CASSPSTGYNEQFF.

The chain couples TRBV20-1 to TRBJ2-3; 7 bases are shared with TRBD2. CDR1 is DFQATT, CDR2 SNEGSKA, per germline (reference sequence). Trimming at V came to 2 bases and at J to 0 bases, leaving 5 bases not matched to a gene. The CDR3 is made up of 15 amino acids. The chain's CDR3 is CSARTLAASTDTQYF. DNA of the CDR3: TGCAGTGCTAGAACCCTAGCGGCTAGCACAGATACGCAGTATTTT.

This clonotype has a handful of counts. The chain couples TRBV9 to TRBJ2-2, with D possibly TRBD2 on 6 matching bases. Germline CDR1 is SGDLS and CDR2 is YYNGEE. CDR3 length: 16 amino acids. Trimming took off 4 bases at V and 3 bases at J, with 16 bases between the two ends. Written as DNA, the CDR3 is TGTGCCAGCAGCAAGAACACGGGACTTTACACCGGGGAGCTGTTTTTT. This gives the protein CASSKNTGLYTGELFF.

In nucleotides, the CDR3 is TGCGCCAGCGAGATTCCCTCTAGTGGGGATACGCAGTATTTT. Translated, it gives CASEIPSSGDTQYF. The rearrangement joins TRBV10-2 to TRBJ2-3; D is unclear. V was clipped by 8 bases and J by 6 bases, with 18 bases between them. This CDR3 is 14 amino acids long. Per germline, CDR1 WSHSY and CDR2 SAAADI.

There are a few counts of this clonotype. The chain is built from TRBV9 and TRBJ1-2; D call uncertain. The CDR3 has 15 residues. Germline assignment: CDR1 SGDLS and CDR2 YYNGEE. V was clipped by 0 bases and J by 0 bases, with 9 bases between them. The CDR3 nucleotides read TGTGCCAGCAGCGTAGACACGAAAGCTAACTATGGCTACACCTTC. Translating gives CASSVDTKANYGYTF.

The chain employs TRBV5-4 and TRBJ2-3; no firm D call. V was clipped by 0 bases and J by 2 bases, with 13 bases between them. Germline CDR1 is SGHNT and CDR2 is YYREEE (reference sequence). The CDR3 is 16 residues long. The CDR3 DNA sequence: TGTGCCAGCAGCTTGGCCCGGAGCAATCCCACAGATACGCAGTATTTT. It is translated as CASSLARSNPTDTQYF.

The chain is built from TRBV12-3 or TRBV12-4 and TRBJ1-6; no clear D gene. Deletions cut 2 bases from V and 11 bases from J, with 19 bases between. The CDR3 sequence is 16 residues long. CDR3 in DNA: TGTGCCAGCAGTTTAAGGGCAGGTATACCGACTCCACCCCTCCACTTT. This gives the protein CASSLRAGIPTPPLHF.

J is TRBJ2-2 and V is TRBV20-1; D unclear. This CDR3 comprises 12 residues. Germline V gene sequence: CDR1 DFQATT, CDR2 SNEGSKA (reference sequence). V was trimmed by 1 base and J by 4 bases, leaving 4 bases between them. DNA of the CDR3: TGCAGTGCTAGAGTAATCACCGGGGAGCTGTTTTTT. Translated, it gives CSARVITGELFF.

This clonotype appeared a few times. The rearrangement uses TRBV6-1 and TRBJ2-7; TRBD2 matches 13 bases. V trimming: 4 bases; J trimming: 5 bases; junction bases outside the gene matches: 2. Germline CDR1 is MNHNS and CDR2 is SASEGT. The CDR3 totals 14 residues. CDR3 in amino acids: CASSGTSGSNEQYF. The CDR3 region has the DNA TGTGCCAGCAGTGGGACTAGCGGGAGCAACGAGCAGTACTTC.

This CDR3 reads CSARDWSGSWNEQFF. CDR3 in DNA: TGCAGTGCTAGAGATTGGAGCGGGAGCTGGAATGAGCAGTTCTTC. The chain couples TRBV20-1 to TRBJ2-1; TRBD2 matches 8 bases. This CDR3 has 15 residues. Germline V gene sequence: CDR1 DFQATT, CDR2 SNEGSKA (reference sequence). The V gene end was trimmed by 0 bases and the J gene end by 7 bases; junction bases not matched to a gene: 8.

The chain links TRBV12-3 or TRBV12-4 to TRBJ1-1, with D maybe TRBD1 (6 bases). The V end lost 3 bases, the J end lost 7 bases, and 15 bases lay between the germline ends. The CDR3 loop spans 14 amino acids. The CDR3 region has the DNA TGTGCCAGCAGTTTCACTACGGGGGCTGGTGAAGCTTTCTTT. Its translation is CASSFTTGAGEAFF.

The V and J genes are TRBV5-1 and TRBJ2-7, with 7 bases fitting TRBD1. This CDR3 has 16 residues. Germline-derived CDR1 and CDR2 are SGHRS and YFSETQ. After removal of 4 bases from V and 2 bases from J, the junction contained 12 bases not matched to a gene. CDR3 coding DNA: TGCGCCAGCAGCGGGAGAGCCGGGACAGTAACCTACGAGCAGTACTTC. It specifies CASSGRAGTVTYEQYF. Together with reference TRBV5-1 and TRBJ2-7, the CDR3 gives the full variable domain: KAGVTQTPRYLIKTRGQQVTLSCSPISGHRSVSWYQQTPGQGLQFLFEYFSETQRNKGNFPGRFSGRQFSNSRSEMNVSTLELGDSALYLCASSGRAGTVTYEQYFGPGTRLTVT.

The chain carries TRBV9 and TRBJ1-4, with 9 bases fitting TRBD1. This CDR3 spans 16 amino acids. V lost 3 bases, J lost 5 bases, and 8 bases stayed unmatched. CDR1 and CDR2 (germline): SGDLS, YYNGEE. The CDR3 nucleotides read TGTGCCAGCAGCGCACCGGGACAGGGTAGGAATGAAAAACTGTTTTTT. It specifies CASSAPGQGRNEKLFF.

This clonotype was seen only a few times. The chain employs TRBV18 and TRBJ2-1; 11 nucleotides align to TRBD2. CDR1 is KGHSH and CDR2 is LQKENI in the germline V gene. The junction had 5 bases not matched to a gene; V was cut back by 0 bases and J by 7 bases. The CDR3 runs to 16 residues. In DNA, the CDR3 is TGTGCCAGCTCACCACCGACTAGCGGGGCCCTGAATGAGCAGTTCTTC. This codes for CASSPPTSGALNEQFF.

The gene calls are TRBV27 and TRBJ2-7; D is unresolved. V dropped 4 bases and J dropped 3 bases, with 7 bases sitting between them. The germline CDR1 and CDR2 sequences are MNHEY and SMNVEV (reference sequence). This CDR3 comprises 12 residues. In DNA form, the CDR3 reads TGTGCCAGCAGTTCCCGCAACTACGAGCAGTACTTC. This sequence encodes CASSSRNYEQYF.